This T cell receptor beta chain is from a study of radiotherapy plus CTLA-4 blockade in lung cancer. Overall study: Disease control was seen in 30% to 35% of patients, objective responses in about 19%. Study conclusions and caveats: The study found tumor-derived TCR clones expanded in blood after radiotherapy plus ipilimumab.

Profiling relied on immunoSEQ multiplex PCR, and the TCRdb table lists in-frame clones only, not all of them. Counted here are about 120,000 clones, around 84% occurring once; the ten biggest clones make up around 3.3%. Turning to this clone: Its specificity is not known.

This CDR3 region has 14 residues. The V and J ends lost 5 bases and 4 bases respectively, with 15 bases between them. Per germline, CDR1 SEHNR and CDR2 FQNEAQ (reference sequence). Focal radiation plus CTLA-4 blockade with ipilimumab was given to patients with chemo-refractory metastatic non-small-cell lung cancer. The genes are TRBV7-9 and TRBJ2-7, with a weak D call TRBD2 (5 bases). This clonotype was sampled from a human donor with non-small cell lung cancer that progressed on radiotherapy plus ipilimumab. Some clones in this sample may be carry-over from other donors' samples. Source: peripheral blood, taken from a patient treated with radiotherapy plus ipilimumab. The CDR3 spells CASSPDYTPYEQYF. The CDR3 DNA reads as TGTGCCAGCAGCCCCGACTATACCCCTTACGAGCAGTACTTC. Looking up the rest from reference TRBV7-9 and TRBJ2-7 gives the full variable domain: DTGVSQNPRHKITKRGQNVTFRCDPISEHNRLYWYRQTLGQGPEFLTYFQNEAQLEKSRLLSDRFSAERPKGSFSTLEIQRTEQGDSAMYLCASSPDYTPYEQYFGPGTRLTVT.